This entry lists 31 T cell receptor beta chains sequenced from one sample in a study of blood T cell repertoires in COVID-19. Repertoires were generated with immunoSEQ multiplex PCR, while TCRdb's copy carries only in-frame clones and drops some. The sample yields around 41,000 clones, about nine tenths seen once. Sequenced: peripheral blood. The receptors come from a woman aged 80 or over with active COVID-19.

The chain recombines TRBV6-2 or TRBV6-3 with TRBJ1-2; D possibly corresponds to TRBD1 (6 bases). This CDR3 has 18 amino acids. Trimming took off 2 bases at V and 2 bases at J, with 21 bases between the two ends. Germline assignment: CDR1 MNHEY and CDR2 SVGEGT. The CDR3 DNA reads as TGTGCCAGCAGTTACGGTCGGGGACACGGGATGCGGAACTATGGCTACACCTTC. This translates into CASSYGRGHGMRNYGYTF.

DNA of the CDR3: TGCAGCGTTGGACAGCTGAACACTGAAGCTTTCTTT. Translating it yields CSVGQLNTEAFF. The rearrangement links TRBV29-1 to TRBJ1-1; D is possibly TRBD1 (5 bases). The CDR3 is made up of 12 amino acids. V lost 4 bases, J lost 0 bases, and 6 bases lay in between. The germline V gene has CDR1 SQVTM and CDR2 ANQGSEA.

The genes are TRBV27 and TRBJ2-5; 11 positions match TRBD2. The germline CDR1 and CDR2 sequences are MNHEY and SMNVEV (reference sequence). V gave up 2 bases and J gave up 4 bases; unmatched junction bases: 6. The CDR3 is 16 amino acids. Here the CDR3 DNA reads TGTGCCAGCAGTTTACTAGCGGGGGGTGGGGGAGAGACCCAGTACTTC. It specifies CASSLLAGGGGETQYF.

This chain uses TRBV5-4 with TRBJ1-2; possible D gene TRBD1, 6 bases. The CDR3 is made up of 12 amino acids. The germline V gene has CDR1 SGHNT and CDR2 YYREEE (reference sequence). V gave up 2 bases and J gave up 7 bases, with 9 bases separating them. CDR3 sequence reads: CASSLNRAGYTF. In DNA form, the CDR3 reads TGTGCCAGCAGCTTAAACAGGGCTGGCTACACCTTC.

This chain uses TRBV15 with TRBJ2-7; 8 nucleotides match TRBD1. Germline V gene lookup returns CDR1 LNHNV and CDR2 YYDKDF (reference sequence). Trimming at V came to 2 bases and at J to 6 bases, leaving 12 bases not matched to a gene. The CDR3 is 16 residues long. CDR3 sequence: CATSRRPGTGVLEQYF. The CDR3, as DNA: TGTGCCACCAGCAGACGCCCCGGGACAGGCGTCCTCGAGCAGTACTTC.

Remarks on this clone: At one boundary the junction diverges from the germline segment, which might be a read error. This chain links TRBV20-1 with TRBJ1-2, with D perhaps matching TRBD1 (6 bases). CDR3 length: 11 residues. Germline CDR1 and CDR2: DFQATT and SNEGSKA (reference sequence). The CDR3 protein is CSAREGHMISF. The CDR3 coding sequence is TGCAGTGCTAGAGAGGGACATATGATTTCCTTC.

The CDR3 region has the DNA TGTGCCACCAGTGATTCCGGGGGGGCGGGATTTGGAGAGACCCAGTACTTC. Translating gives CATSDSGGAGFGETQYF. The chain is built from TRBV24-1 and TRBJ2-5; 8 positions match TRBD2. V gave up 2 bases and J gave up 4 bases; unmatched junction bases: 11. This CDR3 is 17 amino acids long. Germline lookup yields CDR1 KGHDR and CDR2 SFDVKD.

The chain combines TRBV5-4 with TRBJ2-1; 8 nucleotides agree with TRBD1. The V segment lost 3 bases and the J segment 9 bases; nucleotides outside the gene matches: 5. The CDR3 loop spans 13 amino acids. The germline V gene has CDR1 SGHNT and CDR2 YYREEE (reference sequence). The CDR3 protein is CASSSATGGEQFF. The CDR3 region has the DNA TGTGCCAGCAGCTCGGCTACAGGGGGTGAGCAGTTCTTC.

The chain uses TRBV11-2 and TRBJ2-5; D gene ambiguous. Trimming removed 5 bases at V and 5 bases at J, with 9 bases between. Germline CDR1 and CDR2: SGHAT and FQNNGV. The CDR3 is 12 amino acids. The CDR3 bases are TGTGCCAGCAGCCCCTGGAGCGAGACCCAGTACTTC. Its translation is CASSPWSETQYF.

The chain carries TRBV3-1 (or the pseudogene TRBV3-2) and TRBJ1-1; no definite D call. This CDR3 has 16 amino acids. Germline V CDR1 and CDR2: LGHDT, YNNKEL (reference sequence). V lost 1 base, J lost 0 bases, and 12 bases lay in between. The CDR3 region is CASSQGRAPMNTEAFF. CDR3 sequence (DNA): TGTGCCAGCAGCCAAGGGCGGGCGCCCATGAACACTGAAGCTTTCTTT.

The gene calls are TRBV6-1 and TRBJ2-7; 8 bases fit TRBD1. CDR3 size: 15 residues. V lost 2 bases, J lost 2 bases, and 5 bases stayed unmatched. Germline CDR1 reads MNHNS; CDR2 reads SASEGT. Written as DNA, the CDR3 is TGTGCCAGCAGTGAATCTGGGACAGGCGCCTACGAGCAGTACTTC. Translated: CASSESGTGAYEQYF.

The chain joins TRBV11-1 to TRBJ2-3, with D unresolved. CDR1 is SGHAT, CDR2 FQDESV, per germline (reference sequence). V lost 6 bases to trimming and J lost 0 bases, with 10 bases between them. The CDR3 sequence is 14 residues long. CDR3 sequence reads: CASRSTFSTDTQYF. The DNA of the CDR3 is TGTGCCAGCAGATCAACTTTTAGCACAGATACGCAGTATTTT.

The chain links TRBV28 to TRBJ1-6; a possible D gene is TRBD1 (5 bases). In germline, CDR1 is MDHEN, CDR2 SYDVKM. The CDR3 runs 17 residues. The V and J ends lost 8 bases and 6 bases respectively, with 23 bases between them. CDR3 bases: TGTGCCAGCTTGGGGGGTATCGTCGACAGTTTTAATTCACCCCTCCACTTT. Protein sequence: CASLGGIVDSFNSPLHF.

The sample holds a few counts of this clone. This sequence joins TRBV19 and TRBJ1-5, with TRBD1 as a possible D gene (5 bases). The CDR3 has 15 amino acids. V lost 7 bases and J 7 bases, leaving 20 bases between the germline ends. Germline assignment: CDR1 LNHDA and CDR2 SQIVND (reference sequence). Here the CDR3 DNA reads TGTGCCAGTACTAGTTGGGGGGGTCCCCACCAGCCCCAGCATTTT. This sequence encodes CASTSWGGPHQPQHF.

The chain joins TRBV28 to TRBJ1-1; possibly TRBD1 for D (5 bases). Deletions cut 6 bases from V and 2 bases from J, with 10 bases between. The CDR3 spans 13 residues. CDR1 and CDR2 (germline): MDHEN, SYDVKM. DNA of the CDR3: TGTGCCAGCAGGACAGATGGAAACACTGAAGCTTTCTTT. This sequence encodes CASRTDGNTEAFF.

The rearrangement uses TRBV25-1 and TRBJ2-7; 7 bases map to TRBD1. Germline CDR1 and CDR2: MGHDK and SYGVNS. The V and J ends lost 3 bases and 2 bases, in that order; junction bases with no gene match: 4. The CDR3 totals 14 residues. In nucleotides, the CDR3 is TGTGCCAGCAGTGATACGACAGGGACCTACGAGCAGTACTTC. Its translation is CASSDTTGTYEQYF.

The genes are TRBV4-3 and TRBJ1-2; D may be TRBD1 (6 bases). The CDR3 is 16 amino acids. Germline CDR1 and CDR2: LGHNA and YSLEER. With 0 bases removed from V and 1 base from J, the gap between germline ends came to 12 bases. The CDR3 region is CASSQESHRDNYGYTF. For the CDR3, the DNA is TGCGCCAGCAGCCAAGAATCACACAGGGATAACTATGGCTACACCTTC.

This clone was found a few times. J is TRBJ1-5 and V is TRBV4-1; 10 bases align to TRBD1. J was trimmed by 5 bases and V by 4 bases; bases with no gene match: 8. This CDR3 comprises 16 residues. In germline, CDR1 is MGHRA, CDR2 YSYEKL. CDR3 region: CASSPSRGQGHQPQHF. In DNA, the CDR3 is TGCGCCAGCAGCCCCTCGAGGGGACAGGGGCATCAGCCCCAGCATTTT.

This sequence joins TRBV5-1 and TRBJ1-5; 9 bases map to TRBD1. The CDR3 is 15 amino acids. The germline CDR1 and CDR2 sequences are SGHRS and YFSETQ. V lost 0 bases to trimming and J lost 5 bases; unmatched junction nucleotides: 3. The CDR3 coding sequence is TGCGCCAGCAGCTTGGAGGGACAGGGACATCAGCCCCAGCATTTT. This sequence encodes CASSLEGQGHQPQHF.

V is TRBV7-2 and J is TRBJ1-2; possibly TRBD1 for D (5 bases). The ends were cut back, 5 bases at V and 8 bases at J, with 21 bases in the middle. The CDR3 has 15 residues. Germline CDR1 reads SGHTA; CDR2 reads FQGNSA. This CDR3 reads CASSPGGSSPSGYTF. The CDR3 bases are TGTGCCAGCAGCCCTGGGGGGTCCAGTCCTTCCGGCTACACCTTC.

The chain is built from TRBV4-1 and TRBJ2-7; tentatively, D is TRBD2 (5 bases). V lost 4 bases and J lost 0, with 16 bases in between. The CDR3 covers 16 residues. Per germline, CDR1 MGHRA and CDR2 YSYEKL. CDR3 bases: TGCGCCAGCAGCCTACCAGCGGTGGCAGCCTCCTACGAGCAGTACTTC. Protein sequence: CASSLPAVAASYEQYF.

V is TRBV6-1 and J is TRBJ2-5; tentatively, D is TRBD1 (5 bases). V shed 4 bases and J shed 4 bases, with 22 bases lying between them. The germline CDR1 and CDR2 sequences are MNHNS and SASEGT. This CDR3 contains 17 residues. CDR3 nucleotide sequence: TGTGCCAGCAGTGCCCCAGGGCGAGGCGGTTGGGTAGAGACCCAGTACTTC. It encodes CASSAPGRGGWVETQYF.

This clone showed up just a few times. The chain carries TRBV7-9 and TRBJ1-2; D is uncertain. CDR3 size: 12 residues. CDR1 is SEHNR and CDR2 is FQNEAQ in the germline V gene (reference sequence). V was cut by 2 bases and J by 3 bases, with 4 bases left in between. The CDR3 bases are TGTGCCAGCAGCTTAAGCTACTATGGCTACACCTTC. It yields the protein CASSLSYYGYTF.

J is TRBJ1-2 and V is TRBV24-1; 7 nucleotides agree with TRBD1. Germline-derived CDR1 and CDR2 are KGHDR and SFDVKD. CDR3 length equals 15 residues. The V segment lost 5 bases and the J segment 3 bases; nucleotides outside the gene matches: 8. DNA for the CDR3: TGTGCCACCAGTGCCCGGACAGGCCCCGACTATGGCTACACCTTC. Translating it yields CATSARTGPDYGYTF.

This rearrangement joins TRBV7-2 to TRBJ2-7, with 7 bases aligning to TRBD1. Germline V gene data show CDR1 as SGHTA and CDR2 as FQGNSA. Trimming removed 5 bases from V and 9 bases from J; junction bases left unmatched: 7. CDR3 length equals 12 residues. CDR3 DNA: TGTGCCAGCAGCCTAAGACAGGGCGGGCAGTACTTC. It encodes CASSLRQGGQYF.

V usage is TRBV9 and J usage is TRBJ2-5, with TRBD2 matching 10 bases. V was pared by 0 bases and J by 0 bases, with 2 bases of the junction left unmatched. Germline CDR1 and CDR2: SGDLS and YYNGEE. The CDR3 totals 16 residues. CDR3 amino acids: CASSVASGGYQETQYF. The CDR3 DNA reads TGTGCCAGCAGCGTAGCTAGCGGGGGTTACCAAGAGACCCAGTACTTC.

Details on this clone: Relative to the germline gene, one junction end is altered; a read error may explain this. CDR3 amino acids: CASTVVTSGGKDF. The CDR3 region has the DNA TGTGCCAGCACGGTGGTGACTAGCGGGGGGAAGGACTTC. The chain carries TRBV2 and TRBJ2-5; TRBD2 matches 13 bases. Germline V gene lookup returns CDR1 SNHLY and CDR2 FYNNEI. The CDR3 runs to 13 residues.

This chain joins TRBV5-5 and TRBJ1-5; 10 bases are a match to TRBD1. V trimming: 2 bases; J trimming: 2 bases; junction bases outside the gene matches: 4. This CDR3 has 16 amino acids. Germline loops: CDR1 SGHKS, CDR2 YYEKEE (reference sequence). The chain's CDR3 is CASSFGQGERNQPQHF. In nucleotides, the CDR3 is TGTGCCAGCAGCTTTGGACAGGGGGAGCGCAATCAGCCCCAGCATTTT.

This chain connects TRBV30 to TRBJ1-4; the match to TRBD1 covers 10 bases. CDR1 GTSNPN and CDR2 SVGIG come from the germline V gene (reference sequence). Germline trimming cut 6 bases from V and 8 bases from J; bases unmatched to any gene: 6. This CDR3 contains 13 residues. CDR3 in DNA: TGTGCCTGTTCCGGGACAGGGGAGGAAAAACTGTTTTTT. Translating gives CACSGTGEEKLFF. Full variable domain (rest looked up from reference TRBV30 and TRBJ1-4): SQTIHQWPATLVQPVGSPLSLECTVEGTSNPNLYWYRQAAGRGLQLLFYSVGIGQISSEVPQNLSASRPQDRQFILSSKKLLLSDSGFYLCACSGTGEEKLFFGSGTQLSVL.

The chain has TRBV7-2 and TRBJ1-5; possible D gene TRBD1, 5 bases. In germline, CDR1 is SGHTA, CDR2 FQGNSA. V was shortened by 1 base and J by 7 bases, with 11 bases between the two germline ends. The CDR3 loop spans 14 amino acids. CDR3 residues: CASSLGWGGQPQHF. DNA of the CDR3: TGTGCCAGCAGCTTAGGCTGGGGGGGACAGCCCCAGCATTTT. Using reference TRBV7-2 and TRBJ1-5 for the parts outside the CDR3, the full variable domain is GAGVSQSPSNKVTEKGKDVELRCDPISGHTALYWYRQSLGQGLEFLIYFQGNSAPDKSGLPSDRFSAERTGGSVSTLTIQRTQQEDSAVYLCASSLGWGGQPQHFGDGTRLSIL.

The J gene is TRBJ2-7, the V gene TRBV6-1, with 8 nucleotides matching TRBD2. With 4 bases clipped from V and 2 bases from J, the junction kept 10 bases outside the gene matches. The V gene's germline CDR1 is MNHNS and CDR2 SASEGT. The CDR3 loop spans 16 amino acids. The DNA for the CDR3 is TGTGCCAGCAGTGCGGGGGGGGGACCGAGGCCCTACGAGCAGTACTTC. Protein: CASSAGGGPRPYEQYF.